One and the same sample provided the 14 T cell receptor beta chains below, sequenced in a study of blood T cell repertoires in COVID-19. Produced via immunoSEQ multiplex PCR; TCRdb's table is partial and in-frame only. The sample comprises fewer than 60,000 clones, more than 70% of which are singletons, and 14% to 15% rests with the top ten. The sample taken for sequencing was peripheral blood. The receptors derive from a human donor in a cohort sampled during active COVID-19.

The CDR3 nucleotides are TGTGCCAGCAGCCAGTTCAACAGGGCATCCTCTGGAAACACCATATATTTT. As protein: CASSQFNRASSGNTIYF. The chain uses TRBV4-2 and TRBJ1-3; a possible D gene is TRBD1 (6 bases). Germline assignment: CDR1 LGHNA and CDR2 YNFKEQ. The length of the CDR3 is 17 residues. With 3 bases removed from V and 0 bases from J, the gap between germline ends came to 15 bases.

CDR3 sequence: CASSPLGGSHNEQFF. CDR3 sequence (DNA): TGTGCCAGCAGCCCACTGGGAGGGTCCCACAATGAGCAGTTCTTC. The V and J genes are TRBV3-1 (or the pseudogene TRBV3-2) and TRBJ2-1; 7 nucleotides line up with TRBD2. The CDR3 covers 15 residues. J gave up 5 bases and V 4 bases, and 8 bases lay outside the gene matches. CDR1 and CDR2 from the germline V gene are LGHDT and YNNKEL (reference sequence).

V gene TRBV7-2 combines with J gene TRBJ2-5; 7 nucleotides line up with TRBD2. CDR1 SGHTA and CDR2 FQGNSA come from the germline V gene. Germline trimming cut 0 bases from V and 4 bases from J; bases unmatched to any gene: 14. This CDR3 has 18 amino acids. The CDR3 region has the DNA TGTGCCAGCAGCTTAGCATCCGCGGGAGTCAGCGGTGGAGAGACCCAGTACTTC. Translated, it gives CASSLASAGVSGGETQYF.

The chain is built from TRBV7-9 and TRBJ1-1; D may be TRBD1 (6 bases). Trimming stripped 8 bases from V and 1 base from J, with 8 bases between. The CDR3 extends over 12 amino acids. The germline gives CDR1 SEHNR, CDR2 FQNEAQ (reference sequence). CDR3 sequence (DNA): TGTGCCAGCCGGACAGAGAACACTGAAGCTTTCTTT. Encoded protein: CASRTENTEAFF. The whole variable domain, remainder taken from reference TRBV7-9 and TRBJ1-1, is DTGVSQNPRHKITKRGQNVTFRCDPISEHNRLYWYRQTLGQGPEFLTYFQNEAQLEKSRLLSDRFSAERPKGSFSTLEIQRTEQGDSAMYLCASRTENTEAFFGQGTRLTVV.

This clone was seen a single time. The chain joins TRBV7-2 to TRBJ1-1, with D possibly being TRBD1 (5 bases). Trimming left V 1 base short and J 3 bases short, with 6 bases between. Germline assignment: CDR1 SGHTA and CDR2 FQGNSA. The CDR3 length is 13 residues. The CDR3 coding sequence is TGTGCCAGCAGCTTAGGGGGGGACACTGAAGCTTTCTTT. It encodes CASSLGGDTEAFF.

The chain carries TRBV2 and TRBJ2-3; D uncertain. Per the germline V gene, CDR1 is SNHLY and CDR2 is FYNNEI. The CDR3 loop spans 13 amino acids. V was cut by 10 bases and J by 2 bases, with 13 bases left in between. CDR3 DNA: TGTGCCACGGGTCTTCTTCTCACAGATACGCAGTATTTT. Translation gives CATGLLLTDTQYF.

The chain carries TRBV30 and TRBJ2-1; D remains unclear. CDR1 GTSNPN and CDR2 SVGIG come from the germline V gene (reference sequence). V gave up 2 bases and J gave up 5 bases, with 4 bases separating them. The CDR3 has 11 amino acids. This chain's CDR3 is CAWSQNNEQFF. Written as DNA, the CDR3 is TGTGCCTGGAGTCAAAACAATGAGCAGTTCTTC.

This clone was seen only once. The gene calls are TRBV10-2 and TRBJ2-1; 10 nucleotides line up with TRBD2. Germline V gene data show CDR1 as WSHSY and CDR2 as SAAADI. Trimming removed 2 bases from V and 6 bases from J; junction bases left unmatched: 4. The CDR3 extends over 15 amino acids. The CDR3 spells CASSERVAGGNEQFF. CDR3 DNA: TGCGCCAGCAGTGAGAGAGTAGCGGGAGGCAATGAGCAGTTCTTC.

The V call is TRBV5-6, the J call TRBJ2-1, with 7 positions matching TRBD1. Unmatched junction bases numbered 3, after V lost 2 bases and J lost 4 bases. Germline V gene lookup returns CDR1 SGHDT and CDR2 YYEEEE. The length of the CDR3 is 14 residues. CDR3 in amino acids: CASSFRDSYNEQFF. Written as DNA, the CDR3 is TGTGCCAGCAGCTTCCGGGACAGTTACAATGAGCAGTTCTTC.

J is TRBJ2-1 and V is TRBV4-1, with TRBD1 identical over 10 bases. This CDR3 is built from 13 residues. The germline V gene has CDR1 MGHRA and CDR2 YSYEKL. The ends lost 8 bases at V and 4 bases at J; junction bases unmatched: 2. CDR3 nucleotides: TGCGCCAGCGGGACAGGGGAATACAATGAGCAGTTCTTC. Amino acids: CASGTGEYNEQFF.

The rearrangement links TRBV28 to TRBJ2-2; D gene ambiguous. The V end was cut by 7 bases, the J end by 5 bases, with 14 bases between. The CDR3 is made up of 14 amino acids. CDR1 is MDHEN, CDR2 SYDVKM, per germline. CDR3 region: CASKPGVDTGELFF. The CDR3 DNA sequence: TGTGCCAGCAAGCCCGGAGTGGATACCGGGGAGCTGTTTTTT.

This chain's CDR3 is CASSPFDRGGTEAFF. In nucleotides, the CDR3 is TGTGCCAGCTCACCATTTGACAGGGGAGGAACTGAAGCTTTCTTT. The chain links TRBV18 to TRBJ1-1; TRBD1 agrees at 8 bases. The CDR3 is 15 amino acids. CDR1 KGHSH and CDR2 LQKENI come from the germline V gene. V was pared by 2 bases and J by 5 bases, with 7 bases of the junction left unmatched.

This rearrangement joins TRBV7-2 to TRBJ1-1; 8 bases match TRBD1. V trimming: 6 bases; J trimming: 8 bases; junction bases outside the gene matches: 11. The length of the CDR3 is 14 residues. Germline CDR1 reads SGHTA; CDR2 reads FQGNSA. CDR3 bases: TGTGCCAGCAGAGCCGACAGGGGCAATTCGGAAGCTTTCTTT. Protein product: CASRADRGNSEAFF.

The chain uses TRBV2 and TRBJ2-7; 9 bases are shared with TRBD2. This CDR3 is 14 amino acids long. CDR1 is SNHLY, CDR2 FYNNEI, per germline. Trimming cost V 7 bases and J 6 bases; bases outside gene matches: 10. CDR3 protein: CASKGAGGPGEQYF. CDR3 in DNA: TGTGCCAGCAAAGGGGCGGGAGGGCCCGGCGAGCAGTACTTC.